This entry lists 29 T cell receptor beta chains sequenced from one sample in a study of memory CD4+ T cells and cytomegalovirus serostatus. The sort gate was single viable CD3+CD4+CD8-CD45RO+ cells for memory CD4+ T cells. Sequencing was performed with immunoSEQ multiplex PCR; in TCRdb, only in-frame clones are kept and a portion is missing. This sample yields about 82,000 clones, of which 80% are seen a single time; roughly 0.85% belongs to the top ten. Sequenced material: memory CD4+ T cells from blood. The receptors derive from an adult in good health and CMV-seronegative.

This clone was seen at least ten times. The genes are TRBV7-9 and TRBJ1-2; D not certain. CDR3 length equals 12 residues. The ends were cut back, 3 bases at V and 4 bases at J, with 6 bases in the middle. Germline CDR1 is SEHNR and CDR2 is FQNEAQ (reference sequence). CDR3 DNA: TGTGCCAGCAGCTTGCAGACCTATGGCTACACCTTC. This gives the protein CASSLQTYGYTF.

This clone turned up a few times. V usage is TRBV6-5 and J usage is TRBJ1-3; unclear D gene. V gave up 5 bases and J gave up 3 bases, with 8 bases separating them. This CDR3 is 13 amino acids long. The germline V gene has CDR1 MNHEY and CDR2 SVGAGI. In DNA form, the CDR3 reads TGTGCCAGCAGTAACGGAATTGGAAACACCATATATTTT. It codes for CASSNGIGNTIYF.

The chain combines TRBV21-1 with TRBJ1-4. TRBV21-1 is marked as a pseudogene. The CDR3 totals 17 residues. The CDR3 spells CASSKKGGFSVGEKLFF. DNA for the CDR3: TGTGCCAGCAGCAAGAAAGGAGGGTTTTCGGTCGGTGAAAAACTGTTTTTT.

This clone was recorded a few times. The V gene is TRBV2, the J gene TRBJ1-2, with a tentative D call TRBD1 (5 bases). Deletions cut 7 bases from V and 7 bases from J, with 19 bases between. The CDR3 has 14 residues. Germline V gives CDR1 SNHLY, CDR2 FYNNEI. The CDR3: CASNLDQGTRGYTF. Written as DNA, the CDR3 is TGTGCCAGCAACCTAGATCAAGGGACCCGTGGCTACACCTTC. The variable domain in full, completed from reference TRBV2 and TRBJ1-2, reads EPEVTQTPSHQVTQMGQEVILRCVPISNHLYFYWYRQILGQKVEFLVSFYNNEISEKSEIFDDQFSVERPDGSNFTLKIRSTKLEDSAMYFCASNLDQGTRGYTFGSGTRLTVV.

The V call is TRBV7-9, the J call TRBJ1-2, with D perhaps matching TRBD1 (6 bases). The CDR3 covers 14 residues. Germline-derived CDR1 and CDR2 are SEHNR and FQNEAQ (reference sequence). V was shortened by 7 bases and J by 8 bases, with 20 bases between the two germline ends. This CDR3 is CASNLLPGVEGYTF. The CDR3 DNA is TGTGCCAGCAACCTCCTTCCAGGGGTTGAGGGCTACACCTTC.

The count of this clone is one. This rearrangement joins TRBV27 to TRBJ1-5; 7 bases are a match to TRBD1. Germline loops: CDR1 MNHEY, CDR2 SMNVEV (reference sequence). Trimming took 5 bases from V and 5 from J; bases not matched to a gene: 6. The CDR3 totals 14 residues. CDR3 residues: CASSPRQGHQPQHF. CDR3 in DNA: TGTGCCAGCAGTCCCCGACAGGGTCATCAGCCCCAGCATTTT.

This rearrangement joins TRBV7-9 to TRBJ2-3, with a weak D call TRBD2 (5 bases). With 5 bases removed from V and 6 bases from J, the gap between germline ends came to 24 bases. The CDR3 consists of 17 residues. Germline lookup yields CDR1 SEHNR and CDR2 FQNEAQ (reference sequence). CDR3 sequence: CASSPPLRSFWEDTQYF. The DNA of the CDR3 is TGTGCCAGCAGCCCTCCTCTTAGAAGTTTTTGGGAGGATACGCAGTATTTT.

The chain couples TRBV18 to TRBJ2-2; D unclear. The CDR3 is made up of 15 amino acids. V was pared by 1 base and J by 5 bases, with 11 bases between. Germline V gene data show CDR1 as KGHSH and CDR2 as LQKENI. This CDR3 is CASSPLGQATGELFF. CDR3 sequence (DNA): TGTGCCAGCTCACCACTCGGGCAGGCGACCGGGGAGCTGTTTTTT.

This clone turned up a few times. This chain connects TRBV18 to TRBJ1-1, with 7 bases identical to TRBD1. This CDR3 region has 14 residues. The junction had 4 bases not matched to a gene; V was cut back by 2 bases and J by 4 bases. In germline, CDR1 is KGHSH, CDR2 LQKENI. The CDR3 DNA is TGTGCCAGCTCACCAGGACAGGAGTCCACTGAAGCTTTCTTT. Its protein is CASSPGQESTEAFF.

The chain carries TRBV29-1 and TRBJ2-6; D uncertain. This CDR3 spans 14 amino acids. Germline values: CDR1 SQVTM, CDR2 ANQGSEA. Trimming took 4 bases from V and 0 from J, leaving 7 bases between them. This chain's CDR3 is CSVGSASGANVLTF. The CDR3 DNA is TGCAGCGTTGGATCGGCCTCTGGGGCCAACGTCCTGACTTTC.

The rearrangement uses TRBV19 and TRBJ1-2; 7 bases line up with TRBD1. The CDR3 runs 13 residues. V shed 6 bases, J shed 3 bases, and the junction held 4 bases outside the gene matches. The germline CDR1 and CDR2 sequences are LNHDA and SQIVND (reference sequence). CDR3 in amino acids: CASRTGFDYGYTF. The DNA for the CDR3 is TGTGCCAGTAGGACAGGGTTTGACTATGGCTACACCTTC.

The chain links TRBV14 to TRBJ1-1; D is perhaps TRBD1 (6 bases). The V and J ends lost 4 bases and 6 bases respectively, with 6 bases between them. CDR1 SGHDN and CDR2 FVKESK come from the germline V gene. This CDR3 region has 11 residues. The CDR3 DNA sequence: TGTGCCAGCAGCCGGGGGCCTGAAGCTTTCTTT. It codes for CASSRGPEAFF.

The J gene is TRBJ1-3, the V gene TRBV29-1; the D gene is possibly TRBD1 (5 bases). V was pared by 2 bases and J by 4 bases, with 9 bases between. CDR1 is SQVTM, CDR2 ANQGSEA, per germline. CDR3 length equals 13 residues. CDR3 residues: CSVELNRGNTIYF. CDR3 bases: TGCAGCGTTGAACTGAACAGGGGAAACACCATATATTTT.

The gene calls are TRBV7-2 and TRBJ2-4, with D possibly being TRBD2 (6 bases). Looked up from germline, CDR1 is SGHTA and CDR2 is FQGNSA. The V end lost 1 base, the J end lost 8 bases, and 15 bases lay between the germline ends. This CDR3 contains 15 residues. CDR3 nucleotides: TGTGCCAGCAGCTTAGGCGGGGTCCCGGGGCACATTCAGTACTTC. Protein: CASSLGGVPGHIQYF.

CDR3 protein: CASSLMGGGSSYEQYF. CDR3 DNA sequence: TGTGCCAGCAGCTTAATGGGAGGGGGAAGCTCCTACGAGCAGTACTTC. The rearrangement uses TRBV7-3 and TRBJ2-7, with a possible D match to TRBD2 (7 bases). Germline CDR1 is SGHTA and CDR2 is FQGTGA. There are 16 residues in the CDR3. Trimming took off 1 base at V and 0 bases at J, with 13 bases between the two ends.

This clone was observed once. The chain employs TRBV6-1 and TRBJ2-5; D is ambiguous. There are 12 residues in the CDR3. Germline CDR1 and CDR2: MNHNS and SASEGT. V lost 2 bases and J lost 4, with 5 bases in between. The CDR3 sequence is CASSETAETQYF. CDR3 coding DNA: TGTGCCAGCAGTGAAACAGCAGAGACCCAGTACTTC.

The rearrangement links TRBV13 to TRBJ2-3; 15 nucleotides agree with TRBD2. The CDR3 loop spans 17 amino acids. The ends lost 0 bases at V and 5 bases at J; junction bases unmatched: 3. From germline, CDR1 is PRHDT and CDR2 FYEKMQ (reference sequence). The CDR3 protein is CASSLGVGLAGGDTQYF. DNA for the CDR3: TGTGCCAGCAGCTTAGGTGTGGGACTAGCGGGGGGAGATACGCAGTATTTT.

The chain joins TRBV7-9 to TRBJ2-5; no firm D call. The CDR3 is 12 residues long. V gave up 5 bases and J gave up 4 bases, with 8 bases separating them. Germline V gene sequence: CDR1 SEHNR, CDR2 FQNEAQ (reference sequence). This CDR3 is CASSRNVETQYF. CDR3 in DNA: TGTGCCAGCAGCCGGAACGTAGAGACCCAGTACTTC. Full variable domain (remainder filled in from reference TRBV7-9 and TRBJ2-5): DTGVSQNPRHKITKRGQNVTFRCDPISEHNRLYWYRQTLGQGPEFLTYFQNEAQLEKSRLLSDRFSAERPKGSFSTLEIQRTEQGDSAMYLCASSRNVETQYFGPGTRLLVL.

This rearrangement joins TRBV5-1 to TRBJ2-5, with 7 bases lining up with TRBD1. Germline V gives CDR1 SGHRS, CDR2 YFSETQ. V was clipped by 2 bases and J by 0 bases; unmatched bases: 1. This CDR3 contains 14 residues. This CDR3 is CASSFGQDQETQYF. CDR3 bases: TGCGCCAGCAGCTTTGGACAGGACCAAGAGACCCAGTACTTC.

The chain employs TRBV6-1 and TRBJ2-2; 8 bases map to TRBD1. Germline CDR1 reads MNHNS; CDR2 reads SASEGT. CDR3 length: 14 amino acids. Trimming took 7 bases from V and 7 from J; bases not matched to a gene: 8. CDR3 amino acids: CASTQGAVGGELFF. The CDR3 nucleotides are TGTGCCAGCACCCAGGGGGCTGTTGGCGGGGAGCTGTTTTTT.

The CDR3 loop reads CASSDDSNNYGYTF. The CDR3, as DNA: TGTGCCAGCAGTGACGACAGCAATAACTATGGCTACACCTTC. The chain is built from TRBV6-1 and TRBJ1-2; the D gene is possibly TRBD1 (5 bases). Looked up from germline, CDR1 is MNHNS and CDR2 is SASEGT. V lost 3 bases to trimming and J lost 1 base, with 9 bases between them. The CDR3 has 14 residues.

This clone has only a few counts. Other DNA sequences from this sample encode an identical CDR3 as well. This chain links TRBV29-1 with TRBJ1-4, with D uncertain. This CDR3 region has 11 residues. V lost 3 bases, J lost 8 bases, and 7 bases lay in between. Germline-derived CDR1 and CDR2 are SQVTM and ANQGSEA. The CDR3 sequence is CSVDDREKLFF. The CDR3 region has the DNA TGCAGCGTTGACGACCGCGAAAAACTGTTTTTT.

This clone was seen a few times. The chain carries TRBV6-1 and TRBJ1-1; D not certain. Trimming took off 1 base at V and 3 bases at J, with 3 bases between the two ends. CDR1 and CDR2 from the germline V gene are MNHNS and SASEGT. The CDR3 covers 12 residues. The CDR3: CASSEEYTEAFF. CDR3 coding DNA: TGTGCCAGCAGTGAAGAGTACACTGAAGCTTTCTTT.

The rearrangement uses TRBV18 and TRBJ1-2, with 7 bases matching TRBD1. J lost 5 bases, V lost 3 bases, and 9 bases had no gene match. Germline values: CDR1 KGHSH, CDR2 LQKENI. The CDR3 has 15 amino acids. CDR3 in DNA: TGTGCCAGCTCACCCCAGCAGGGGGAGGGGTATGGCTACACCTTC. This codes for CASSPQQGEGYGYTF.

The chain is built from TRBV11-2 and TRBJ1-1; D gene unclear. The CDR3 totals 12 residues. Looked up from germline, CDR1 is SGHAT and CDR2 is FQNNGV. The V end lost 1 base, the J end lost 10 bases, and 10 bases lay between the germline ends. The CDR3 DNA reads TGTGCCAGCAGCTTAGTTAGGACTCGAGCTTTCTTT. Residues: CASSLVRTRAFF.

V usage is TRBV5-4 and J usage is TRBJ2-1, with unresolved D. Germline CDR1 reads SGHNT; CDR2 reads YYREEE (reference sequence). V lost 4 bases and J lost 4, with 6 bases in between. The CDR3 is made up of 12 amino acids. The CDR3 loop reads CASSTEYNEQFF. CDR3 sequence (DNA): TGTGCCAGCAGCACGGAGTACAATGAGCAGTTCTTC.

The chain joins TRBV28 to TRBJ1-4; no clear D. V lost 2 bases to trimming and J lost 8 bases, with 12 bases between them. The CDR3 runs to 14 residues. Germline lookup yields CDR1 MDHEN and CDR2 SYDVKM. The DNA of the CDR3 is TGTGCCAGCAGTTTAGGGCAGGTGGGCGAAAAACTGTTTTTT. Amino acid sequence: CASSLGQVGEKLFF.

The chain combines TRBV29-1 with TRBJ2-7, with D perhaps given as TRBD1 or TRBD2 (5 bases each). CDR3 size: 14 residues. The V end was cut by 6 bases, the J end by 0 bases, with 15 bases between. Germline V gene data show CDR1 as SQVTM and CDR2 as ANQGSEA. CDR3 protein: CSVVRDGSSYEQYF. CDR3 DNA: TGCAGCGTCGTCCGGGACGGTAGCTCCTACGAGCAGTACTTC.

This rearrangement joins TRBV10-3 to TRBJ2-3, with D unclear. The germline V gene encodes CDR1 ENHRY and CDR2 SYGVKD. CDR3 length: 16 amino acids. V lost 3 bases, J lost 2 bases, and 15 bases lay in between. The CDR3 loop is CAISDPGRVNTDTQYF. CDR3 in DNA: TGTGCCATCAGTGATCCTGGAAGAGTGAACACAGATACGCAGTATTTT.